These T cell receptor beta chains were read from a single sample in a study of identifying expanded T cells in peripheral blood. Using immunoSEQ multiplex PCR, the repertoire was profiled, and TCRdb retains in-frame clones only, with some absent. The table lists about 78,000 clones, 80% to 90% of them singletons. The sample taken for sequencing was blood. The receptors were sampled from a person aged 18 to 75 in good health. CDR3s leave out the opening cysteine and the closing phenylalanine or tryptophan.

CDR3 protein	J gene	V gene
ASSVGTGTTGELF	TRBJ2-2	TRBV9
ASSFGLMNTEAF	TRBJ1-1	TRBV5-1
ASSVGLAGGPYNEQF	TRBJ2-1	TRBV9
ASSAGDGEAF	TRBJ1-1	TRBV9
ASSDADTQY	TRBJ2-3	TRBV7-9
ASSPTGGIGNTIY	TRBJ1-3	TRBV7-3
ASSEVDEQY	TRBJ2-7	TRBV6-1
ASSPRPYLLNTEAF	TRBJ1-1	TRBV19
ASAGGADQPQH	TRBJ1-5	TRBV28
ASSGTGANTGELF	TRBJ2-2	TRBV28
ASSLPGVGDTQY	TRBJ2-3	TRBV5-1
ASSQETAADTQY	TRBJ2-3	TRBV5-8
ASSLLATQETQY	TRBJ2-5	TRBV28
ASSELGLTGENTEAF	TRBJ1-1	TRBV6-1
ASSLEGANNEQF	TRBJ2-1	TRBV28
ASSLGRVVGTQDYEQY	TRBJ2-7	TRBV7-9
ASRMGLAGEQF	TRBJ2-1	TRBV6-5
ASSPGLSGNTIY	TRBJ1-3	TRBV7-2
ASSVGGSNTGELF	TRBJ2-2	TRBV9
ASSLETSRNEQF	TRBJ2-1	TRBV7-2
ASSIDGGSQPQH	TRBJ1-5	TRBV19
ASSSLYPSALSKAISYEQY	TRBJ2-7	TRBV28
ASSLGYGNQPQH	TRBJ1-5	TRBV7-2
AWSLGQGDSYEQY	TRBJ2-7	TRBV30
ASSAGQGDYEQY	TRBJ2-7	TRBV11-1
AITPTGGTEAF	TRBJ1-1	TRBV10-3
ASSLGLAGDEQY	TRBJ2-7	TRBV19
ASSYSETGELF	TRBJ2-2	TRBV6-8
ASSLEQGNEQF	TRBJ2-1	TRBV6-6
ASRPDAPQETQY	TRBJ2-5	TRBV4-2
ASSSNPLRSDGYEQY	TRBJ2-7	TRBV7-2
ASSQLSGRAGYNEQF	TRBJ2-1	TRBV4-1
AWSVRGDAVYNSPLH	TRBJ1-6	TRBV30
ASMPTKGWAAKNIQY	TRBJ2-4	TRBV21-1
ASSPGQNQETQY	TRBJ2-5	TRBV5-1
ASIQDSREY	TRBJ2-4	TRBV6-1
ASIKPGANVLT	TRBJ2-6	TRBV2
ASSARGQGPTEAF	TRBJ1-1	TRBV28
ASSPRDDTQY	TRBJ2-3	TRBV19
ASSLYRIGLAPTDTQY	TRBJ2-3	TRBV28
ASRDMNTEAF	TRBJ1-1	TRBV28
AWSGWLGVGTNEQF	TRBJ2-1	TRBV30
ASSLRRLAGVHEQF	TRBJ2-1	TRBV7-8
SVDSPAGGGTGELF	TRBJ2-2	TRBV29-1
ASTPSPTYEQY	TRBJ2-7	TRBV28
ASTDGGQSSYEQY	TRBJ2-7	TRBV7-9
ASTDGVNYGYT	TRBJ1-2	TRBV19
ASSRPFLQGSSYNEQF	TRBJ2-1	TRBV5-4
ASSVEGGVSLSGNTIY	TRBJ1-3	TRBV9
ASSTSGHHKPYEQY	TRBJ2-7	TRBV21-1
ASSLGPVSEQY	TRBJ2-7	TRBV7-9
SVEGQDQETQY	TRBJ2-5	TRBV29-1
ASSRPTEAF	TRBJ1-1	TRBV28
SARSLNEQF	TRBJ2-1	TRBV20-1
ASRQGGVYEQY	TRBJ2-7	TRBV13
AISDRLPGTQAGDNEQF	TRBJ2-1	TRBV10-3
ASSLTGLGYDTEAF	TRBJ1-1	TRBV5-1
ASSLAGNTEAF	TRBJ1-1	TRBV27
ASTGTSGRATYEQY	TRBJ2-7	TRBV10-3
ASSEQQGNHGYT	TRBJ1-2	TRBV6-1